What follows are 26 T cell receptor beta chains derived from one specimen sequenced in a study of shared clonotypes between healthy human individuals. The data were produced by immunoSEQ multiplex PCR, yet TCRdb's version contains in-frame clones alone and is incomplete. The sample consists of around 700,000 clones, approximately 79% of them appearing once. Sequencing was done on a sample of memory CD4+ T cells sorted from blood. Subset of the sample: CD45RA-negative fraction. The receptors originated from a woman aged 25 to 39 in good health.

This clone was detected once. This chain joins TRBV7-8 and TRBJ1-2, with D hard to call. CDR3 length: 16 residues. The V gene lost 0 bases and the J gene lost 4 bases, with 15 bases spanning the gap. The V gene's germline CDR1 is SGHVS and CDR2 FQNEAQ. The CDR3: CASSLAFRTDVYGYTF. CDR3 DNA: TGTGCCAGCAGCTTAGCGTTCCGGACGGACGTCTATGGCTACACCTTC. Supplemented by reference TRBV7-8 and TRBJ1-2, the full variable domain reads GAGVSQSPRYKVAKRGQDVALRCDPISGHVSLFWYQQALGQGPEFLTYFQNEAQLDKSGLPSDRFFAERPEGSVSTLKIQRTQQEDSAVYLCASSLAFRTDVYGYTFGSGTRLTVV.

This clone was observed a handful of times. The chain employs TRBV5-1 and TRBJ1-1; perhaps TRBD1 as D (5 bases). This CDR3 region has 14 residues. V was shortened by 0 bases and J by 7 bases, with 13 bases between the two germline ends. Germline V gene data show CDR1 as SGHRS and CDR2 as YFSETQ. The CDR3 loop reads CASSLERSGGEAFF. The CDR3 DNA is TGCGCCAGCAGCTTGGAACGTTCGGGGGGTGAAGCTTTCTTT.

CDR3 coding DNA: TGTGCCAGCAGCTTGGAGTCGGGGGCCAACGTCCTGACTTTC. Translation: CASSLESGANVLTF. The genes are TRBV5-4 and TRBJ2-6, with D unresolved. Germline V gene sequence: CDR1 SGHNT, CDR2 YYREEE (reference sequence). Deletions cut 0 bases from V and 4 bases from J, with 5 bases between. The CDR3 is made up of 14 amino acids.

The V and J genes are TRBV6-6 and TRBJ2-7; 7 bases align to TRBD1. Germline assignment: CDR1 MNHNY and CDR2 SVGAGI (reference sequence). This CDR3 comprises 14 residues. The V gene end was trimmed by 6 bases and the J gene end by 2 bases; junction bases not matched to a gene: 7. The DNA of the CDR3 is TGTGCCAGCAGCTCGACAGGGAGCCCCTACGAGCAGTACTTC. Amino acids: CASSSTGSPYEQYF.

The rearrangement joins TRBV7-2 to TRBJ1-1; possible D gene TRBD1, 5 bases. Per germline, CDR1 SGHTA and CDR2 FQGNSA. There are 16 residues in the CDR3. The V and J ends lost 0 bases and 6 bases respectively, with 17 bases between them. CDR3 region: CASSLAPGGMMPEAFF. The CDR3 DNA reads TGTGCCAGCAGCTTAGCCCCGGGGGGGATGATGCCTGAAGCTTTCTTT.

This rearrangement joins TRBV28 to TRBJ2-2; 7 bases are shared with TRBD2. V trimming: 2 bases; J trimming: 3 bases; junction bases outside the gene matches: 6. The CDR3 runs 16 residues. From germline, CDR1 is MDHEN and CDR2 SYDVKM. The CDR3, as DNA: TGTGCCAGCAGTTTAGGATTCGGGAGGTACACCGGGGAGCTGTTTTTT. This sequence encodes CASSLGFGRYTGELFF.

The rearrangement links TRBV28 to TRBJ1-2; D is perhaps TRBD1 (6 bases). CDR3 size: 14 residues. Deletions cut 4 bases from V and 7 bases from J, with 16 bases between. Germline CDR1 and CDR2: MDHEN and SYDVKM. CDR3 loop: CASSSQQGLFGYTF. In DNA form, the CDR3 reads TGTGCCAGCAGTTCCCAACAGGGACTCTTTGGCTACACCTTC.

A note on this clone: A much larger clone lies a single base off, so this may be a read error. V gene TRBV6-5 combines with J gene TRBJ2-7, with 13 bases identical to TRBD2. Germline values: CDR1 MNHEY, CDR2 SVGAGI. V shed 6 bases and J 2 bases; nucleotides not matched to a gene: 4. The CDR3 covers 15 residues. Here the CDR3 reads CASSPGTSGTYEQYF. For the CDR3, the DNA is TGTGCCAGCAGCCCCGGGACTAGCGGGACCTACGAGCAGTACTTC.

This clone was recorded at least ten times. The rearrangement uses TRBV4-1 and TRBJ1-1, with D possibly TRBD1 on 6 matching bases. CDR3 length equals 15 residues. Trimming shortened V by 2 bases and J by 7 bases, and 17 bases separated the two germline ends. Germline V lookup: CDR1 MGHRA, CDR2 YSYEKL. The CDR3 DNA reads TGCGCCAGCAGCCAACGAGGGGGGGACAAGGATGAAGCTTTCTTT. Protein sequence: CASSQRGGDKDEAFF.

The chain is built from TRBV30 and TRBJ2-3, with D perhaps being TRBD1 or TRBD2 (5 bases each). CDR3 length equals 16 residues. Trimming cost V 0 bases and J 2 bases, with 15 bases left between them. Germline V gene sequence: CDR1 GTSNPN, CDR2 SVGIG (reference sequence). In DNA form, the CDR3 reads TGTGCCTGGAGTGTACCCTGGGACGGGATCACAGATACGCAGTATTTT. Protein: CAWSVPWDGITDTQYF.

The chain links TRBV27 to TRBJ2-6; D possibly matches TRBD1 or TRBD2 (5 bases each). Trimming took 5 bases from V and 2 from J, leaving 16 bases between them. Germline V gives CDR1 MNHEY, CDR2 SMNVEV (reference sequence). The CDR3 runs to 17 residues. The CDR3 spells CASSSAPGTPGANVLTF. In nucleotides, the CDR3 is TGTGCCAGCAGTAGCGCCCCAGGGACCCCTGGGGCCAACGTCCTGACTTTC.

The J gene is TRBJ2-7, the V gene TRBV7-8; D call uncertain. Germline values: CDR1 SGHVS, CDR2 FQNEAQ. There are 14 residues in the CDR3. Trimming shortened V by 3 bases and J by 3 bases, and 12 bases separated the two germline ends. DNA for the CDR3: TGTGCCAGCAGCTTTACGTCGACATTCTACGAGCAGTACTTC. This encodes CASSFTSTFYEQYF.

The CDR3 sequence: CASSSFRGVREQYF. In DNA form, the CDR3 reads TGTGCCAGCAGCTCGTTCAGGGGAGTTAGGGAGCAGTACTTC. The chain links TRBV7-9 to TRBJ2-7, with a tentative D call TRBD1 (6 bases). Between the trimmed V and J ends, which lost 4 bases and 7 bases, there was a span of 17 bases. The CDR3 sequence is 14 residues long. Germline CDR1 and CDR2: SEHNR and FQNEAQ (reference sequence).

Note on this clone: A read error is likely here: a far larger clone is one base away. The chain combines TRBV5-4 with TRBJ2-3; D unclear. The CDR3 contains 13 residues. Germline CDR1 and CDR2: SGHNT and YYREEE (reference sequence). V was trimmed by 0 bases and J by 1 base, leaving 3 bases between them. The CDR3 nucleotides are TGTGCCAGCAGCTTGGAGGGCACAGATACGCAGTATTTT. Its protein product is CASSLEGTDTQYF.

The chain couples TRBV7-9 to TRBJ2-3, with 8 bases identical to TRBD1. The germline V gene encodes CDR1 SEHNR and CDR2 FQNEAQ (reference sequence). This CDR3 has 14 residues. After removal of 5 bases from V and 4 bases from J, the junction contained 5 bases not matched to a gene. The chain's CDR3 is CASSIHRGADTQYF. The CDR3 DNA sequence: TGTGCCAGCAGCATCCACAGGGGGGCAGATACGCAGTATTTT.

The CDR3 DNA reads as TGCGCCAGTACCGGACAGGAGAATTACGAGCAGTACTTC. Its translation is CASTGQENYEQYF. This rearrangement joins TRBV10-2 to TRBJ2-7, with TRBD1 matching 7 bases. V lost 9 bases, J lost 4 bases, and 9 bases stayed unmatched. The CDR3 spans 13 residues. CDR1 is WSHSY and CDR2 is SAAADI in the germline V gene.

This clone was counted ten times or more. This CDR3 is CSVGTENQPQHF. The CDR3 DNA is TGCAGCGTCGGGACGGAGAATCAGCCCCAGCATTTT. The chain carries TRBV29-1 and TRBJ1-5; weak D call: TRBD1 (5 bases). The CDR3 sequence is 12 residues long. V gave up 6 bases and J gave up 4 bases, with 10 bases separating them. Germline lookup yields CDR1 SQVTM and CDR2 ANQGSEA.

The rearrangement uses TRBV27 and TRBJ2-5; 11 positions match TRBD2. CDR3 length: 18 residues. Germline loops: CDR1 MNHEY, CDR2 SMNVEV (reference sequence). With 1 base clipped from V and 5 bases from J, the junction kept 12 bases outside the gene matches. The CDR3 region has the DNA TGTGCCAGCAGTTTATATAAATCGTGGACTAGCGGGCTGGAGACCCAGTACTTC. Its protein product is CASSLYKSWTSGLETQYF.

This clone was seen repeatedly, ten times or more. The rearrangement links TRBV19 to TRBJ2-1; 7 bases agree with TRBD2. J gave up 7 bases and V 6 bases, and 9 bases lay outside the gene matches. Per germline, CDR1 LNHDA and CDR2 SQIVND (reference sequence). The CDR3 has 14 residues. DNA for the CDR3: TGTGCCAGTAGCCTTCTAGCGGTAGGGAATGAGCAGTTCTTC. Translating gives CASSLLAVGNEQFF. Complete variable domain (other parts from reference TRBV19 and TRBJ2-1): DGGITQSPKYLFRKEGQNVTLSCEQNLNHDAMYWYRQDPGQGLRLIYYSQIVNDFQKGDIAEGYSVSREKKESFPLTVTSAQKNPTAFYLCASSLLAVGNEQFFGPGTRLTVL.

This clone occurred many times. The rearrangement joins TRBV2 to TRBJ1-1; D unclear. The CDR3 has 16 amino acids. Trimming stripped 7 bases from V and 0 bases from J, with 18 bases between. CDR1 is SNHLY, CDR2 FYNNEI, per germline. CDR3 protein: CASIEEGVVVNTEAFF. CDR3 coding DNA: TGTGCCAGCATTGAGGAGGGAGTGGTGGTGAACACTGAAGCTTTCTTT.

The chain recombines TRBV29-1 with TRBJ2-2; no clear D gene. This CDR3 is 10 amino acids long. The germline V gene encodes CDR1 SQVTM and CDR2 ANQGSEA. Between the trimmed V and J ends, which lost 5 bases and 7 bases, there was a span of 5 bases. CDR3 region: CSVLRGELFF. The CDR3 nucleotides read TGCAGCGTTCTTCGCGGGGAGCTGTTTTTT.

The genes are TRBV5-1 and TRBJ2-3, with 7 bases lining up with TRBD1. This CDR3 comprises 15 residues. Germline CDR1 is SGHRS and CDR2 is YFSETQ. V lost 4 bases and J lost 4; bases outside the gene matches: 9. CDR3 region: CASSNRQGGADTQYF. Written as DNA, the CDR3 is TGCGCCAGCAGCAACCGACAGGGTGGGGCAGATACGCAGTATTTT.

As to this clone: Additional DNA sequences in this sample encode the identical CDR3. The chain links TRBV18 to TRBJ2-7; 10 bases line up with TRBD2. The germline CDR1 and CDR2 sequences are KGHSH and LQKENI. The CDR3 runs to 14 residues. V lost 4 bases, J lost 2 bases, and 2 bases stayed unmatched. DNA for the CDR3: TGTGCCAGCTCACGAGCGGGAGGGCCCTACGAGCAGTACTTC. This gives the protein CASSRAGGPYEQYF.

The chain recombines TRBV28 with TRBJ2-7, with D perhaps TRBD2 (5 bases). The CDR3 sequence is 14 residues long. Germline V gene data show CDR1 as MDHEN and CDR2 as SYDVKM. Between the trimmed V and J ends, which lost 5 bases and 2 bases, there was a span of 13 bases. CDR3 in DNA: TGTGCCAGCAGTCTCCCTAGCAGGACCTACGAGCAGTACTTC. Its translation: CASSLPSRTYEQYF.

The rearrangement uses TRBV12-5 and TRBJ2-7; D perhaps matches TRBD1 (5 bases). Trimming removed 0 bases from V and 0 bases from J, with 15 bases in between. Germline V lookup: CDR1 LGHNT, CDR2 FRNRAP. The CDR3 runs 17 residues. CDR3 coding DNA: TGTGCTAGTGGTTTGGTACGGGCAGGGCAATCCTCCTACGAGCAGTACTTC. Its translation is CASGLVRAGQSSYEQYF.

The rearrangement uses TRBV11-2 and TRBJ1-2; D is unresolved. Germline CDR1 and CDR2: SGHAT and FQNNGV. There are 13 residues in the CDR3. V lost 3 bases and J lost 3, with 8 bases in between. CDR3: CASSFNLDYGYTF. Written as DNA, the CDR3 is TGTGCCAGCAGCTTTAACTTAGACTATGGCTACACCTTC.